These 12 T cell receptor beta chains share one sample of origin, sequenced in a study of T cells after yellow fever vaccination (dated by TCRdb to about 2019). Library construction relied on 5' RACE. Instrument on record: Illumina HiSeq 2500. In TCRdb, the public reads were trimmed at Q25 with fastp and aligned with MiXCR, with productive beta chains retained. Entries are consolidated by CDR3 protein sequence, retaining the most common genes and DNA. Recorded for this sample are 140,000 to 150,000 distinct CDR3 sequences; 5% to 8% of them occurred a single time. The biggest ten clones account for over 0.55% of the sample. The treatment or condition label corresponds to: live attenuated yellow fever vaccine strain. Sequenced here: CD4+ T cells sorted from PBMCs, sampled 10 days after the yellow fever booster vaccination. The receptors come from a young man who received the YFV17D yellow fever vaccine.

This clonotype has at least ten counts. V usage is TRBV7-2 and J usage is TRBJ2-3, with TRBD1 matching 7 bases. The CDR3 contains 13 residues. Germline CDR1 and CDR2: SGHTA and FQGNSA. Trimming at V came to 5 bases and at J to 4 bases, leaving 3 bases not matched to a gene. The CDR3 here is CASSKQGSDTQYF. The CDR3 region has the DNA TGTGCCAGCAGCAAACAGGGGTCAGATACGCAGTATTTT.

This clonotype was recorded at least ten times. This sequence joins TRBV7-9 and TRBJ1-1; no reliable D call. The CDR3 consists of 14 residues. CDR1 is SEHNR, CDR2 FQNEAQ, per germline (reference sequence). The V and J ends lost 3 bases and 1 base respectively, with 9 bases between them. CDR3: CASSFAYGNTEAFF. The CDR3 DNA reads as TGTGCCAGCAGCTTCGCCTATGGGAACACTGAAGCTTTCTTT. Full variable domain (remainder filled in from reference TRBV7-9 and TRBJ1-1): DTGVSQNPRHKITKRGQNVTFRCDPISEHNRLYWYRQTLGQGPEFLTYFQNEAQLEKSRLLSDRFSAERPKGSFSTLEIQRTEQGDSAMYLCASSFAYGNTEAFFGQGTRLTVV.

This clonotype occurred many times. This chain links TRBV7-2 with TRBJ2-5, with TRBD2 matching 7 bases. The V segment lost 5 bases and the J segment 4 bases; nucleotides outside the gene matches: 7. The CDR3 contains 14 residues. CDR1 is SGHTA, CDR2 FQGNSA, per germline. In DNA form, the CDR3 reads TGTGCCAGCAGCCAACTGGGGGGGGGAGAGACCCAGTACTTC. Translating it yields CASSQLGGGETQYF. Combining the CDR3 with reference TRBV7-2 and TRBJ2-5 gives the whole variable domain GAGVSQSPSNKVTEKGKDVELRCDPISGHTALYWYRQSLGQGLEFLIYFQGNSAPDKSGLPSDRFSAERTGGSVSTLTIQRTQQEDSAVYLCASSQLGGGETQYFGPGTRLLVL.

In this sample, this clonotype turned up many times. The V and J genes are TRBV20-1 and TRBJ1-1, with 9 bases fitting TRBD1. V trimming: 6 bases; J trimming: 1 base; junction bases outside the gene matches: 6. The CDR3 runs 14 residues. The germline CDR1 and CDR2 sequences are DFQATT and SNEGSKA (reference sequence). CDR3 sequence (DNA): TGCAGTGCAATGGGACAGGGTTGGAACACTGAAGCTTTCTTT. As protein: CSAMGQGWNTEAFF.

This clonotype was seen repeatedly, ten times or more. DNA for the CDR3: TGTGCCACCAGTGATTTAGGGGGCGCGGGGCAGCCCCAGCATTTT. The encoded protein is CATSDLGGAGQPQHF. The genes are TRBV24-1 and TRBJ1-5, with 7 bases identical to TRBD1. The V segment lost 1 base and the J segment 7 bases; nucleotides outside the gene matches: 6. The germline V gene has CDR1 KGHDR and CDR2 SFDVKD. The CDR3 runs 15 residues.

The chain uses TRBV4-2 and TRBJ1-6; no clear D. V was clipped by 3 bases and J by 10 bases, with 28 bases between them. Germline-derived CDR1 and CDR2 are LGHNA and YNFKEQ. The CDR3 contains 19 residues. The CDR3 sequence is CASSHSLGRTFNRESPLHF. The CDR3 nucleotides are TGTGCCAGCAGCCACAGCCTTGGGCGGACCTTCAATAGGGAGTCACCCCTCCACTTT.

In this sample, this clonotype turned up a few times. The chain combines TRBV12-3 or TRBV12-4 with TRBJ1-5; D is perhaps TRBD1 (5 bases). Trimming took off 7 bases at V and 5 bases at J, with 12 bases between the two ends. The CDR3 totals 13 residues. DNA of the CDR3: TGTGCCAGCATGGTTTCGGGGGATCAGCCCCAGCATTTT. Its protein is CASMVSGDQPQHF.

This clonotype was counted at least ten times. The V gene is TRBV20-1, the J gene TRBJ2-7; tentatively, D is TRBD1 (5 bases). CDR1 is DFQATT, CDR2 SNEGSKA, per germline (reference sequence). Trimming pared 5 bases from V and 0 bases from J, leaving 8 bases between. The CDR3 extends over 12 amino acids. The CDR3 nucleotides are TGCAGTGCTTCGGACAACTCCTACGAGCAGTACTTC. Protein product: CSASDNSYEQYF.

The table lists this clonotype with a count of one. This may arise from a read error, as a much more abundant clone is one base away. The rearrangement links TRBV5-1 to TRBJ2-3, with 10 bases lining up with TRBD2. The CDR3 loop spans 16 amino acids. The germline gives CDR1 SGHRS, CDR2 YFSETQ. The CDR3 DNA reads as TGCACCAGCAGCCCAAGGACTAGCGGAATCACAGATACGCAGTATTTT. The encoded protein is CTSSPRTSGITDTQYF. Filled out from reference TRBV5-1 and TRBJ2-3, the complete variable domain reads KAGVTQTPRYLIKTRGQQVTLSCSPISGHRSVSWYQQTPGQGLQFLFEYFSETQRNKGNFPGRFSGRQFSNSRSEMNVSTLELGDSALYLCTSSPRTSGITDTQYFGPGTRLTVL.

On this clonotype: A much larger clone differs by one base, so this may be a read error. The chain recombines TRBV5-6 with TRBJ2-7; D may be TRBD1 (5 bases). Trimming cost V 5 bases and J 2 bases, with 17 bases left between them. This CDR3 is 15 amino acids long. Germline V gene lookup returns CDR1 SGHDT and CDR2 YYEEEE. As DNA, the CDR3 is TGTGCCAGCAGTTGGGGCCAGGTGGGAACCTACGAGCAGTACTTC. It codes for CASSWGQVGTYEQYF. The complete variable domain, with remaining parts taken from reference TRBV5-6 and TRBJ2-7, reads DAGVTQSPTHLIKTRGQQVTLRCSPKSGHDTVSWYQQALGQGPQFIFQYYEEEERQRGNFPDRFSGHQFPNYSSELNVNALLLGDSALYLCASSWGQVGTYEQYFGPGTRLTVT.

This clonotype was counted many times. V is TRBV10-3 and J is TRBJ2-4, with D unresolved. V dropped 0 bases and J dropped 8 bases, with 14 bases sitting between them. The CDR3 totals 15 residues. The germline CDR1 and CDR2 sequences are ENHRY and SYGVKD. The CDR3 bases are TGTGCCATCAGTGAGTCCACCATCAGCCCAGACATTCAGTACTTC. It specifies CAISESTISPDIQYF.

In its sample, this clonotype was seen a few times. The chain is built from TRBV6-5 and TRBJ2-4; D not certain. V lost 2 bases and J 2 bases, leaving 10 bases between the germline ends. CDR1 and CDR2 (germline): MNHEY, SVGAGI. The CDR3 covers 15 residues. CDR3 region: CASSYTVRTKNIQYF. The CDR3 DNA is TGTGCCAGCAGTTACACCGTAAGGACCAAAAACATTCAGTACTTC.